The sample holds one count of the clone carrying this T cell receptor (beta chain). The data were obtained in a study of blood T cell repertoires in COVID-19. Study details: Both acute and convalescent COVID-19 samples were obtained from the United States, Italy and Spain. PBMCs, B-cell-depleted T cells, or T cells were the source of the cDNA or gDNA that made up the material.

In the original workflow: For nucleated cells, counts were estimated from reference gene primer amplification. Libraries were prepared by immunoSEQ multiplex PCR; TCRdb keeps only in-frame clonotypes and omits some of them. Clone size and V and J calls were adopted from that table, with D and trimming inferred from the DNA. This sample has fewer than 300,000 clones; around 86% occur once, and the top ten carry 2.5% to 3%. Sequencing was done on a sample of peripheral blood. The receptor was isolated from a woman in her sixties or seventies with active or convalescent COVID-19.

Here the CDR3 DNA reads TGTGCCAGCAGCTTGGTCATTGCAAGCGGGGGGGGTAATGAGCAGTTCTTC. It yields the protein CASSLVIASGGGNEQFF. The chain has TRBV5-4 and TRBJ2-1, with TRBD2 matching over 10 bases. Germline V gene sequence: CDR1 SGHNT, CDR2 YYREEE (reference sequence). Trimming removed 0 bases from V and 7 bases from J; junction bases left unmatched: 10. The CDR3 is 17 amino acids. The whole variable domain, filled in from reference TRBV5-4 and TRBJ2-1, reads ETGVTQSPTHLIKTRGQQVTLRCSSQSGHNTVSWYQQALGQGPQFIFQYYREEENGRGNFPPRFSGLQFPNYSSELNVNALELDDSALYLCASSLVIASGGGNEQFFGPGTRLTVL.